The 20 T cell receptor beta chains reported below all come from one sample, sequenced in a study of CD8 T cells in ankylosing spondylitis. General study points: There was a TCR beta motif, made of eight highly homologous variants, that appeared characteristic of ankylosing spondylitis blood.

These TCRs' antigens remain unknown. TCRdb passed the 5' RACE reads through MiXCR, listing each CDR3 protein once. The sample carries 470,000 or so distinct CDR3 sequences, roughly 26% recorded once. Sequencing used blood, either unsorted or a sorted T cell fraction (not recorded which). All receptors come from a male donor with ankylosing spondylitis.

This clonotype occurred once. This chain uses TRBV24-1 with TRBJ1-5; D is undetermined. V lost 7 bases to trimming and J lost 2 bases, with 5 bases between them. The CDR3 runs to 12 residues. Per the germline V gene, CDR1 is KGHDR and CDR2 is SFDVKD. CDR3 DNA sequence: TGTGCCACCAGCAAGGGCAATCAGCCCCAGCATTTT. This sequence encodes CATSKGNQPQHF.

The gene calls are TRBV7-2 and TRBJ1-2; TRBD1 matches 7 bases. V lost 5 bases to trimming and J lost 7 bases; unmatched junction nucleotides: 13. Germline CDR1 and CDR2: SGHTA and FQGNSA. The CDR3 has 15 amino acids. Here the CDR3 reads CASSPDRASIGGYTF. The CDR3 bases are TGTGCCAGCAGCCCAGACAGGGCCAGTATAGGTGGCTACACCTTC.

The rearrangement uses TRBV5-1 and TRBJ1-3, with D possibly matching TRBD1 (5 bases). The V end lost 1 base, the J end lost 1 base, and 15 bases lay between the germline ends. This CDR3 has 17 residues. In germline, CDR1 is SGHRS, CDR2 YFSETQ. The CDR3 here is CASSLRGQPFSGNTIYF. CDR3 sequence (DNA): TGCGCCAGCAGCTTGAGGGGCCAGCCCTTTTCTGGAAACACCATATATTTT.

The chain joins TRBV5-1 to TRBJ1-1; D ambiguous. V shed 4 bases and J shed 2 bases, with 15 bases lying between them. The germline V gene has CDR1 SGHRS and CDR2 YFSETQ. The CDR3 is 15 amino acids. The CDR3 sequence is CASSPDWTVNTEAFF. CDR3 DNA sequence: TGCGCCAGCAGCCCCGACTGGACGGTCAACACTGAAGCTTTCTTT.

J is TRBJ1-1 and V is TRBV20-1; D gene unclear. Germline V gives CDR1 DFQATT, CDR2 SNEGSKA (reference sequence). The CDR3 has 13 amino acids. The V gene lost 4 bases and the J gene lost 0 bases, with 9 bases spanning the gap. The CDR3 nucleotides are TGCAGTGCTAAAGGACCATTGAACACTGAAGCTTTCTTT. The encoded protein is CSAKGPLNTEAFF.

CDR3: CASSPPGRAVETQYF. The CDR3, as DNA: TGCGCCAGCAGCCCCCCCGGGAGGGCCGTGGAGACCCAGTACTTC. J is TRBJ2-5 and V is TRBV5-1; 8 bases fit TRBD2. The CDR3 runs 15 residues. CDR1 is SGHRS, CDR2 YFSETQ, per germline. Losses at the gene ends were 4 bases for V and 5 bases for J; bases not matched to a gene: 10.

This clonotype was seen a few times. V is TRBV14 and J is TRBJ2-3, with D possibly matching TRBD1 (5 bases). V was trimmed by 10 bases and J by 1 base, leaving 15 bases between them. CDR3 length equals 14 residues. Germline V gene data show CDR1 as SGHDN and CDR2 as FVKESK. The CDR3 spells CATRKLTGTDTQYF. In DNA form, the CDR3 reads TGTGCCACCAGAAAGCTGACAGGCACAGATACGCAGTATTTT.

The V call is TRBV27, the J call TRBJ2-6; no clear D. V was shortened by 5 bases and J by 6 bases, with 8 bases between the two germline ends. CDR3 length: 13 amino acids. CDR1 and CDR2 (germline): MNHEY, SMNVEV (reference sequence). DNA for the CDR3: TGTGCCAGCAGTCCCTCCTTGGCCAACGTCCTGACTTTC. Its translation is CASSPSLANVLTF.

The chain uses TRBV19 and TRBJ1-2; D call uncertain. Germline CDR1 and CDR2: LNHDA and SQIVND (reference sequence). Trimming pared 3 bases from V and 4 bases from J, leaving 9 bases between. There are 13 residues in the CDR3. The CDR3 DNA is TGTGCCAGTAGTATTACGGGGAGCTATGGCTACACCTTC. It is translated as CASSITGSYGYTF.

The V call is TRBV6-1, the J call TRBJ2-7, with D unresolved. The ends were cut back, 7 bases at V and 0 bases at J, with 10 bases in the middle. The germline V gene has CDR1 MNHNS and CDR2 SASEGT. The length of the CDR3 is 13 residues. CDR3 DNA sequence: TGTGCCAGCACCATCGGACGCTCCTACGAGCAGTACGTC. Translation: CASTIGRSYEQYV.

This clonotype was seen a handful of times. The rearrangement links TRBV15 to TRBJ2-1, with D possibly being TRBD2 (7 bases). The CDR3 extends over 17 amino acids. The germline V gene has CDR1 LNHNV and CDR2 YYDKDF (reference sequence). The V gene lost 3 bases and the J gene lost 5 bases, with 20 bases spanning the gap. The CDR3 reads CATSSETSPWDNNEQFF. The CDR3 DNA sequence: TGTGCCACCAGCAGTGAGACTAGCCCCTGGGACAACAATGAGCAGTTCTTC.

In this sample, this clonotype turned up a few times. This chain joins TRBV10-3 and TRBJ2-5; D not certain. V was pared by 10 bases and J by 1 base, with 13 bases between. Per the germline V gene, CDR1 is ENHRY and CDR2 is SYGVKD. This CDR3 is built from 13 residues. CDR3 sequence (DNA): TGTGCCACCTCAATTCATTTCCAAGAGACCCAGTACTTC. Protein: CATSIHFQETQYF.

The rearrangement links TRBV6-1 to TRBJ2-3; 11 nucleotides line up with TRBD1. Germline V gene data show CDR1 as MNHNS and CDR2 as SASEGT. The CDR3 extends over 15 amino acids. J gave up 5 bases and V 4 bases, and 5 bases lay outside the gene matches. The chain's CDR3 is CASSVDRGQRDTQYF. In DNA form, the CDR3 reads TGTGCCAGCAGTGTGGACAGGGGGCAGAGAGATACGCAGTATTTT.

The V and J genes are TRBV5-6 and TRBJ2-7; no firm D call. Trimming took 2 bases from V and 2 from J, leaving 20 bases between them. This CDR3 is 17 amino acids long. CDR1 and CDR2 from the germline V gene are SGHDT and YYEEEE. The CDR3 region has the DNA TGTGCCAGCAGCTTTTTTGAGGATTCGGGCAGGCCCTACGAGCAGTACGTC. As protein: CASSFFEDSGRPYEQYV.

This clonotype has more than one count but fewer than ten. The J gene is TRBJ2-3, the V gene TRBV5-1; D remains ambiguous. V dropped 0 bases and J dropped 0 bases, with 11 bases sitting between them. Germline values: CDR1 SGHRS, CDR2 YFSETQ. The CDR3 runs to 16 residues. CDR3: CASSLETSSSTDTQYF. The CDR3, as DNA: TGCGCCAGCAGCTTGGAAACGAGTTCTAGCACAGATACGCAGTATTTT.

V gene TRBV3-1 combines with J gene TRBJ1-1; unclear D gene. The V gene's germline CDR1 is LGHDT and CDR2 YNNKEL (reference sequence). There are 14 residues in the CDR3. Trimming stripped 1 base from V and 4 bases from J, with 10 bases between. The CDR3 bases are TGTGCCAGCAGCCAAGTGGGGTTGGGCACTGAAGCTTTCTTT. Translated: CASSQVGLGTEAFF.

The chain links TRBV12-3 or TRBV12-4 to TRBJ2-3, with 13 bases fitting TRBD2. The CDR3 sequence is 17 residues long. V shed 7 bases, J shed 0 bases, and the junction held 7 bases outside the gene matches. In DNA form, the CDR3 reads TGTGCCAGCAACCGGGGACTAGCGGGGCCTAGCACAGATACGCAGTATTTT. It translates to CASNRGLAGPSTDTQYF.

This clonotype was counted a few times. The genes are TRBV3-1 and TRBJ2-5, with 7 bases that match TRBD1. This CDR3 has 14 amino acids. Trimming took 3 bases from V and 2 from J; bases not matched to a gene: 3. CDR1 and CDR2 (germline): LGHDT, YNNKEL (reference sequence). The CDR3 here is CASSQWDRQETQYF. CDR3 coding DNA: TGTGCCAGCAGCCAGTGGGACAGACAAGAGACCCAGTACTTC.

The CDR3 loop reads CASSQGWTDLNYGYTF. In nucleotides, the CDR3 is TGTGCCAGCAGCCAAGGGTGGACAGACCTAAACTATGGCTACACCTTC. The gene calls are TRBV4-2 and TRBJ1-2; TRBD1 might be the D (6 bases). Trimming removed 1 base from V and 2 bases from J, with 14 bases in between. There are 16 residues in the CDR3. In germline, CDR1 is LGHNA, CDR2 YNFKEQ.

This chain joins TRBV18 and TRBJ2-1; 8 positions match TRBD2. Germline assignment: CDR1 KGHSH and CDR2 LQKENI. The length of the CDR3 is 16 residues. V lost 6 bases and J lost 6; bases outside the gene matches: 13. CDR3 in amino acids: CASSPPSAGGLNEQFF. For the CDR3, the DNA is TGTGCCAGCTCTCCCCCTAGCGCGGGAGGCCTCAATGAGCAGTTCTTC. The complete variable domain, with remaining parts taken from reference TRBV18 and TRBJ2-1, reads NAGVMQNPRHLVRRRGQEARLRCSPMKGHSHVYWYRQLPEEGLKFMVYLQKENIIDESGMPKERFSAEFPKEGPSILRIQQVVRGDSAAYFCASSPPSAGGLNEQFFGPGTRLTVL.